The 13 T cell receptor beta chains reported below all come from one sample, sequenced in a study of prognosis after radiotherapy for stage I lung cancer. TCR beta CDR3 amplification from genomic DNA was performed by two-round multiplex PCR. First-round PCR amplification was performed with primers specific to each TRBV and TRBJ gene. Each CDR3 protein is one row after TCRdb ran MiXCR on the multiplex PCR reads. The sample carries tens of thousands of distinct CDR3 sequences, around a quarter recorded once. The input for sequencing was PBMCs, taken before or after stereotactic body radiation therapy (not recorded which). The receptors derive from a donor over 45 with non-small cell lung cancer.

There are many counts of this clonotype. The chain carries TRBV20-1 and TRBJ2-1, with D unresolved. V was trimmed by 6 bases and J by 6 bases, leaving 15 bases between them. In germline, CDR1 is DFQATT, CDR2 SNEGSKA (reference sequence). The CDR3 contains 13 residues. In nucleotides, the CDR3 is TGCAGTGCAGGTGAGGCGGCGACCAATGAGCAGTTCTTC. Translation: CSAGEAATNEQFF.

This clonotype has a count of ten or more. The chain couples TRBV15 to TRBJ1-5, with a possible D match to TRBD1 (5 bases). The ends were cut back, 0 bases at V and 0 bases at J, with 12 bases in the middle. The CDR3 runs to 17 residues. Germline-derived CDR1 and CDR2 are LNHNV and YYDKDF (reference sequence). The DNA of the CDR3 is TGTGCCACCAGCAGAGATTGGGCAGGGAATAGCAATCAGCCCCAGCATTTT. The encoded protein is CATSRDWAGNSNQPQHF.

This clonotype was counted between two and nine times. No conserved phenylalanine or tryptophan ends this CDR3, so it is likely a read error. The chain uses TRBV28 and TRBJ1-6; D remains ambiguous. Germline V gene data show CDR1 as MDHEN and CDR2 as SYDVKM. This CDR3 comprises 13 residues. Trimming removed 8 bases from V and 8 bases from J, with 13 bases in between. CDR3 loop: CASSYLEHSPLHL. In DNA form, the CDR3 reads TGTGCCAGCTCTTACCTCGAGCATTCACCCCTCCACCTT.

Many counts were recorded for this clonotype. The CDR3: CASSQYASETQYF. CDR3 DNA sequence: TGTGCCAGCAGCCAATACGCTAGTGAGACCCAGTACTTC. The chain couples TRBV3-1 to TRBJ2-5; D is undetermined. The CDR3 has 13 amino acids. Between the trimmed V and J ends, which lost 2 bases and 5 bases, there was a span of 9 bases. The germline V gene has CDR1 LGHDT and CDR2 YNNKEL (reference sequence).

This clonotype was seen repeatedly, ten times or more. The chain carries TRBV12-3 or TRBV12-4 and TRBJ1-6; 8 positions agree with TRBD1. The CDR3 consists of 19 residues. The V segment lost 6 bases and the J segment 3 bases; nucleotides outside the gene matches: 16. CDR3: CASSPGQADIFFYNSPLHF. The CDR3 DNA sequence: TGTGCCAGCAGCCCGGGACAGGCGGATATATTTTTCTATAATTCACCCCTCCACTTT.

At least ten counts were recorded for this clonotype. The CDR3 coding sequence is TGCAGTGCTAGTGTCACAGGGGAACAATTGGCGCATGGCTACACCTTC. Translated: CSASVTGEQLAHGYTF. The V call is TRBV20-1, the J call TRBJ1-2; 7 bases are a match to TRBD1. Unmatched junction bases numbered 16, after V lost 3 bases and J lost 6 bases. Germline loops: CDR1 DFQATT, CDR2 SNEGSKA (reference sequence). This CDR3 is built from 16 residues.

The CDR3 spells CSATTSWGNNEQFF. CDR3 nucleotides: TGCAGTGCTACCACTAGTTGGGGAAATAATGAGCAGTTCTTC. The genes are TRBV20-1 and TRBJ2-1, with TRBD2 as a possible D gene (5 bases). V was trimmed by 4 bases and J by 7 bases, leaving 17 bases between them. Germline CDR1 is DFQATT and CDR2 is SNEGSKA (reference sequence). The CDR3 runs 14 residues.

Ten or more counts support this clonotype. The V gene is TRBV18, the J gene TRBJ2-1, with 13 bases lining up with TRBD2. The germline gives CDR1 KGHSH, CDR2 LQKENI. This CDR3 is 16 amino acids long. The junction had 0 bases not matched to a gene; V was cut back by 0 bases and J by 4 bases. CDR3 sequence (DNA): TGTGCCAGCTCACCACCGGGACTAGCGGGGTACAATGAGCAGTTCTTC. Translated, it gives CASSPPGLAGYNEQFF.

This clonotype was observed at least ten times. The chain employs TRBV5-6 and TRBJ1-5, with 9 bases aligning to TRBD1. CDR3 length: 16 residues. V trimming: 1 base; J trimming: 6 bases; junction bases outside the gene matches: 8. Germline values: CDR1 SGHDT, CDR2 YYEEEE. The CDR3, as DNA: TGTGCCAGCAGCTTGTTGGGACAGGGAGATTCTCAGCCCCAGCATTTT. This sequence encodes CASSLLGQGDSQPQHF.

About this clonotype itself: A far larger clone is off by one base, so a read error is likely. CDR3 bases: TGTGCCAGCAGGCTCGCGCGATCGGGAGGCACAGATACGCAGTATTTT. Encoded protein: CASRLARSGGTDTQYF. This rearrangement joins TRBV6-2 or TRBV6-3 to TRBJ2-3, with D maybe TRBD2 (6 bases). CDR3 length equals 16 residues. Per germline, CDR1 MNHEY and CDR2 SVGEGT. The V end was cut by 6 bases, the J end by 1 base, with 17 bases between.

A word on this clonotype: A much bigger clone sits one base away, suggesting this may be a read error. V and J are TRBV9 and TRBJ1-1; no firm D call. The CDR3 loop spans 13 amino acids. Germline-derived CDR1 and CDR2 are SGDLS and YYNGEE. The CDR3 bases are TGTGCCAGCAGCGTCCTCTTGAACACTGGAGCTTTCTTT. Translation: CASSVLLNTGAFF. The whole variable domain, remainder taken from reference TRBV9 and TRBJ1-1, is DSGVTQTPKHLITATGQRVTLRCSPRSGDLSVYWYQQSLDQGLQFLIQYYNGEERAKGNILERFSAQQFPDLHSELNLSSLELGDSALYFCASSVLLNTGAFFGQGTRLTVV.

This clonotype has a count of ten or more. The V and J genes are TRBV7-9 and TRBJ1-2; 9 nucleotides agree with TRBD1. In germline, CDR1 is SEHNR, CDR2 FQNEAQ (reference sequence). V trimming: 1 base; J trimming: 5 bases; junction bases outside the gene matches: 5. This CDR3 comprises 15 residues. CDR3 residues: CASSLGGQGWYGYTF. The CDR3 nucleotides are TGTGCCAGCAGCTTAGGGGGACAGGGTTGGTATGGCTACACCTTC.

This clonotype was seen at least ten times. V is TRBV12-3 or TRBV12-4 and J is TRBJ2-5; the match to TRBD1 covers 7 bases. The J segment lost 4 bases and the V segment lost 1 base, leaving 15 bases of the junction unmatched. The CDR3 spans 18 residues. The CDR3 reads CASSLGVAAGGVGETQYF. CDR3 DNA sequence: TGTGCCAGCAGTTTAGGCGTTGCGGCAGGGGGAGTGGGAGAGACCCAGTACTTC.